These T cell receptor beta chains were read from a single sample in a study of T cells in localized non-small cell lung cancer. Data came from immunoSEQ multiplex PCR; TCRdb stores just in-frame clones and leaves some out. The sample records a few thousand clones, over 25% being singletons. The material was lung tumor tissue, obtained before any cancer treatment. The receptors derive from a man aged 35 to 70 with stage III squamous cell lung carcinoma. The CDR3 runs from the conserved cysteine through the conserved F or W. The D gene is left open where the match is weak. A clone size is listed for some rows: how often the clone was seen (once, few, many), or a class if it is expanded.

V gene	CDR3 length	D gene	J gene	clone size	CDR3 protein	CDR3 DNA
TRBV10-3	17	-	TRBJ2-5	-	CAIASRGPMLLQETQYF	TGTGCCATCGCCTCTAGAGGACCCATGTTACTACAAGAGACCCAGTACTTC
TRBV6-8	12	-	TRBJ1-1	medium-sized	CAIAPGRGGAFF	TGTGCCATAGCCCCCGGCAGGGGTGGTGCTTTCTTT
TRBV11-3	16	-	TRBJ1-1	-	CASSLFGRRVLPEAFF	TGTGCCAGCAGCTTGTTCGGCCGAAGGGTACTCCCTGAAGCTTTCTTT
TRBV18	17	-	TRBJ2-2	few	CASSLSRRQAATGELFF	TGTGCCAGCTCACTCTCCCGACGACAGGCGGCCACCGGGGAGCTGTTTTTT
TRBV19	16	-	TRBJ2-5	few	CASSKRVSSGQETQYF	TGTGCCAGTAGTAAGAGAGTATCGAGCGGCCAAGAGACCCAGTACTTC
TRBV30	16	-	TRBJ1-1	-	CAWSLAGARGNTEAFF	TGTGCCTGGAGTCTGGCAGGGGCAAGGGGGAACACTGAAGCTTTCTTT
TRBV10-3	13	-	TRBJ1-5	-	CAISERDNQPQHF	TGTGCCATCAGTGAACGGGACAATCAGCCCCAGCATTTT
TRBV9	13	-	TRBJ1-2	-	CASSVSGGSGYTF	TGTGCCAGCAGCGTATCCGGGGGCTCTGGCTACACCTTC
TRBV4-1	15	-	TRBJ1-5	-	CASSQDQGNNQPQHF	TGCGCCAGCAGCCAAGATCAGGGAAACAATCAGCCCCAGCATTTT
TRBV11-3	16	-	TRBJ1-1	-	CASSLEPKWGDTEAFF	TGTGCCAGCAGCTTAGAGCCCAAGTGGGGGGACACTGAAGCTTTCTTT